The T cell receptor (beta chain) described here comes from a study of human T cells and chemical hapten exposure. Background on the study: The upper back received 0.01% DPC by patch testing, with results read at 6 days. Overall study findings and caveats: A positive correlation with patch test score was found for PT1 expanded TCR counts.

A note on this clonotype: Its cognate antigen is unknown.

With 3 bases removed from V and 6 bases from J, the gap between germline ends came to 23 bases. The CDR3 loop spans 16 amino acids. Per the germline V gene, CDR1 is GTSNPN and CDR2 is SVGIG (reference sequence). Time point described: patch test 1, 2 weeks after DPC sensitization. Treatment here: therapeutic diphenylcyclopropenone sensitization with weekly scalp DPC. Participating donors were patients with alopecia, aged 18 to 70 years, considered appropriate candidates for DPC. TCRdb recomputed calls from the RACE reads with MiXCR, one row per CDR3 protein. The sample lists some 80,000 distinct CDR3 sequences, about 11% occurring once.

This TCR came from a woman in her 50s with alopecia areata. Some clones in this sample may be carry-over from other donors' samples. The sample in question was whole blood, obtained in connection with sensitization to the hapten diphenylcyclopropenone (DPC). V and J are TRBV30 and TRBJ1-1; D possibly corresponds to TRBD1 (6 bases). This CDR3 is CAWRINREELSAEAFF. For the CDR3, the DNA is TGTGCCTGGAGAATAAACAGGGAAGAACTTTCTGCTGAAGCTTTCTTT.